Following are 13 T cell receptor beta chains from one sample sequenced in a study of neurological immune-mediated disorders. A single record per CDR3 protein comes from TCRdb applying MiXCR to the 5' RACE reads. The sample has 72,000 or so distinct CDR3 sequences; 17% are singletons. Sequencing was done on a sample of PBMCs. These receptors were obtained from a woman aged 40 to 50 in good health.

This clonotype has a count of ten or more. The CDR3 nucleotides read TGTGCCAGCAGCTTGGCCGGGACAGCGGGCAATCAGCCCCAGCATTTT. This codes for CASSLAGTAGNQPQHF. V and J are TRBV5-6 and TRBJ1-5; 7 bases agree with TRBD1. The germline CDR1 and CDR2 sequences are SGHDT and YYEEEE. V dropped 0 bases and J dropped 2; count of bases not matched to a gene: 5. The CDR3 contains 16 residues. Full variable domain (outside the CDR3, taken from reference TRBV5-6 and TRBJ1-5): DAGVTQSPTHLIKTRGQQVTLRCSPKSGHDTVSWYQQALGQGPQFIFQYYEEEERQRGNFPDRFSGHQFPNYSSELNVNALLLGDSALYLCASSLAGTAGNQPQHFGDGTRLSIL.

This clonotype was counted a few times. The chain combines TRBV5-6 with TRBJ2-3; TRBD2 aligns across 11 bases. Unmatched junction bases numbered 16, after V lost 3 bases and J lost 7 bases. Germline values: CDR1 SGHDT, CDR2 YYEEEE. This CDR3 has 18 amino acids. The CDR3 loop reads CASSSSSGGASFLYTQYF. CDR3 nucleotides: TGTGCCAGCAGCTCCAGTAGCGGGGGGGCCTCCTTTCTATATACGCAGTATTTT.

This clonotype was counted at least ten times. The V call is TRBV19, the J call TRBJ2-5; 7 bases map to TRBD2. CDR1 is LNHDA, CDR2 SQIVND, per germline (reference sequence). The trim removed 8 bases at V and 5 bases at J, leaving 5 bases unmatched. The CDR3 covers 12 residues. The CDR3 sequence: CASAGGGETQYF. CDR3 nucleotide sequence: TGTGCCAGTGCCGGGGGAGGGGAGACCCAGTACTTC.

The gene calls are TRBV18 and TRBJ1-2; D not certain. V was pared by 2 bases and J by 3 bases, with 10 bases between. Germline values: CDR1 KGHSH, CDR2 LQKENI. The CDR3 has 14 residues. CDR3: CASSPSGEDYGYTF. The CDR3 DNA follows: TGTGCCAGCTCACCATCGGGCGAGGACTATGGCTACACCTTC.

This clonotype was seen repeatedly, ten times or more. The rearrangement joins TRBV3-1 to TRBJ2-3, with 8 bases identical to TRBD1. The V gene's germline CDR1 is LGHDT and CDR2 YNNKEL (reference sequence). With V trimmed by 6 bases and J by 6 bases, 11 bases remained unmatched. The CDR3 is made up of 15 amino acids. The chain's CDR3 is CASRHGQGARDTQYF. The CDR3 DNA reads TGTGCCAGCAGACATGGCCAGGGGGCGCGGGATACGCAGTATTTT.

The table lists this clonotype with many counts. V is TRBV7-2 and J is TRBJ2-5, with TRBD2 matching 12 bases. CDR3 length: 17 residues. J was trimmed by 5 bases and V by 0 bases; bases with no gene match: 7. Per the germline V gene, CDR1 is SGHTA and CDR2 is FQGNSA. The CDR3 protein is CASSLAASGGAWETQYF. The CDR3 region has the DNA TGTGCCAGCAGCTTAGCGGCTAGCGGGGGGGCCTGGGAGACCCAGTACTTC.

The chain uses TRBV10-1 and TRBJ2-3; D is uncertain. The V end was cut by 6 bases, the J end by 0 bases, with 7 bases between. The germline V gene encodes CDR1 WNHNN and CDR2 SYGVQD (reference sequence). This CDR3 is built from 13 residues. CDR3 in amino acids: CASSSTSTDTQYF. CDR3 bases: TGCGCCAGCAGCTCAACTAGCACAGATACGCAGTATTTT.

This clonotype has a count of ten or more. CDR3 in amino acids: CASSQGRRDTQYF. The CDR3 nucleotides are TGTGCCAGCAGCCAGGGACGTCGGGATACGCAGTATTTT. The rearrangement joins TRBV3-1 to TRBJ2-3; D is tentatively TRBD1 or TRBD2 (5 bases each). The V end was cut by 3 bases, the J end by 6 bases, with 10 bases between. The CDR3 spans 13 residues. CDR1 and CDR2 (germline): LGHDT, YNNKEL (reference sequence).

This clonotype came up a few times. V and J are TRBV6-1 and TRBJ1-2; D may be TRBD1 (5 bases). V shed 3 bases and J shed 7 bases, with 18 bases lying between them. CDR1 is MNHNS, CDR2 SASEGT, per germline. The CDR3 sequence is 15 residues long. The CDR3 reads CASSEGAFRDGGYTF. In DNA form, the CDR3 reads TGTGCCAGCAGTGAGGGCGCCTTCAGGGACGGTGGCTACACCTTC.

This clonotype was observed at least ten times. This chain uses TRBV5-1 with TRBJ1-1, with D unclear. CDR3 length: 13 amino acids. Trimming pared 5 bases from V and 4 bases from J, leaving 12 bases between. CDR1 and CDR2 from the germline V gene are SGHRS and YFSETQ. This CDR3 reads CASRPGWGTEAFF. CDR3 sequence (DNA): TGCGCCAGCAGGCCCGGATGGGGCACTGAAGCTTTCTTT.

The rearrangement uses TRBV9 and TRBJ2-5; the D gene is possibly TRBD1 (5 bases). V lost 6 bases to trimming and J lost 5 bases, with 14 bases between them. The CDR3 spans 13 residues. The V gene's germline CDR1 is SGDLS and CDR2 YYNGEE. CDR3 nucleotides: TGTGCCAGCACAACAGGCCCCGGTGAGACCCAGTACTTC. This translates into CASTTGPGETQYF.

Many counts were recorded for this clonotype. DNA for the CDR3: TGTGCCAGCAGCCGAAGAGGAGAGGCACTTAGGACCGGGGAGCTGTTTTTT. Amino acid sequence: CASSRRGEALRTGELFF. J is TRBJ2-2 and V is TRBV3-1; D is ambiguous. Germline values: CDR1 LGHDT, CDR2 YNNKEL (reference sequence). This CDR3 has 17 residues. Trimming removed 4 bases from V and 5 bases from J, with 20 bases in between.

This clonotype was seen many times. CDR3 bases: TGTGCCAGCAGTTACTCGTCGGACTTAAACAATGAGCAGTTCTTC. This translates into CASSYSSDLNNEQFF. This chain links TRBV6-5 with TRBJ2-1; a weak D match, TRBD2 (5 bases). CDR3 size: 15 residues. Germline assignment: CDR1 MNHEY and CDR2 SVGAGI. V was cut by 0 bases and J by 5 bases, with 11 bases left in between.